This TCR beta chain is from a study of T cell responses to AZD1222 COVID-19 vaccine. CDR1 is SGDLS, CDR2 YYNGEE, per germline. V lost 4 bases and J lost 4; bases outside the gene matches: 6. This CDR3 is 15 amino acids long. Using immunoSEQ multiplex PCR, the repertoire was profiled, and TCRdb retains in-frame clones only, with some absent. Of about 130,000 clones in the sample, approximately 94% were seen once. The receptor's source is an adult in good health. The chain couples TRBV9 to TRBJ2-2; 8 nucleotides match TRBD1. Sample: peripheral blood, taken on day 0 of AZD1222 vaccination. The CDR3 region is CASSQDRAGTGELFF. CDR3 nucleotides: TGTGCCAGCAGCCAGGACAGGGCGGGCACCGGGGAGCTGTTTTTT.